This entry is about one T cell receptor beta chain. This sample was included in a study of blood T cell repertoires in COVID-19. Data came from immunoSEQ multiplex PCR; TCRdb stores just in-frame clones and leaves some out. The repertoire holds about 60,000 clones, with almost 80% as singletons. V lost 5 bases, J lost 4 bases, and 4 bases stayed unmatched. The CDR3 contains 14 residues. The germline CDR1 and CDR2 sequences are SGHAT and FQNNGV. This chain uses TRBV11-2 with TRBJ2-3, with 9 positions matching TRBD1. Input material: peripheral blood. This TCR was sampled from a man older than 75 with acute or convalescent COVID-19. CDR3 sequence (DNA): TGTGCCAGCAGCCGGGACAGGGAAGCAGATACGCAGTATTTT. Encoded protein: CASSRDREADTQYF.